A selection of T cell receptor beta chains follows, all from one sample in a study of cytomegalovirus exposure and HLA in healthy donors. Here immunoSEQ multiplex PCR was the method, and the copy in TCRdb shows in-frame clones only, minus some. The sample contains around 100,000 clones, 60% to 80% of which appear only once. The sample taken for sequencing was PBMCs. These receptors were collected from a man aged 60 to 69 in good health and CMV-seropositive. CDR3s include the opening cysteine and the closing phenylalanine or tryptophan. The D gene is left open where the match is weak. Only part of the rows carry a size: once, few, many, or a class if the clone is expanded.

j_call v_call d_call clone_size cdr3_nt cdr3_aa
TRBJ2-5 TRBV7-2 TRBD2 - TGTGCCAGCAGCTTATCCGGGCTAGCGGGGGGGCGGGGAGAGACCCAGTACTTC CASSLSGLAGGRGETQYF
TRBJ1-5 TRBV5-8 TRBD1 once TGTGCCAGCAGCTTGGCCTTTGGACAGGGGGCGCAGGATCAGCCCCAGCATTTT CASSLAFGQGAQDQPQHF
TRBJ1-1 TRBV7-9 - - TGTGCCAGCAGCTTAGGGCGGTTGAACACTGAAGCTTTCTTT CASSLGRLNTEAFF
TRBJ2-1 TRBV6-4 TRBD2 - TGTGCCAGCAGTGACTCGAGGCTAGCGGGGATCCATGAGCAGTTCTTC CASSDSRLAGIHEQFF
TRBJ2-4 TRBV19 TRBD1 - TGTGCCAGTAGCGCTTCGGCCGGACAGGGGGGGATGGGGAACATTCAGTACTTC CASSASAGQGGMGNIQYF
TRBJ2-7 TRBV7-9 TRBD1 once TGTGCCAGCAGCCAAGGGGGCCTTCTCTACGAGCAGTACTTC CASSQGGLLYEQYF
TRBJ1-4 TRBV6-6 - - TGTGCCAGCAGTTACACCACAGGGTTTGGTGAAAAACTGTTTTTT CASSYTTGFGEKLFF
TRBJ2-1 TRBV4-3 TRBD1 - TGCGCCAGCAGCCGCGAGCCGACAGGGACCTACAATGAGCAGTTCTTC CASSREPTGTYNEQFF
TRBJ1-6 TRBV11-3 - few TGTGCCAGCAGCTTAAAAGCAGGTTCACCCCTCCACTTT CASSLKAGSPLHF
TRBJ2-1 TRBV29-1 - few TGCAGCTCAGGGAGGACGGCCAATGAGCAGTTCTTC CSSGRTANEQFF
TRBJ1-1 TRBV7-9 - - TGTGCCAGCAGCCCCCCCCGACTTACTGAAGCTTTCTTT CASSPPRLTEAFF
TRBJ2-3 TRBV9 TRBD2 - TGTGCCAGCAGCGGGGGAGCGGGGGGGATGTTAGATACGCAGTATTTT CASSGGAGGMLDTQYF
TRBJ2-4 TRBV19 TRBD2 - TGTGCCAGTAGTCCAGCGGGGAGCACCAAAAACATTCAGTACTTC CASSPAGSTKNIQYF
TRBJ1-5 TRBV7-9 - - TGTGCCAGCAGCTTTGGGGGGGCCCCTCCTCAGCCCCAGCATTTT CASSFGGAPPQPQHF
TRBJ2-3 TRBV6-1 TRBD2 - TGTGCCAGCAGTGGCTTCCAAGTCCGGGGGGGGCCCTATTGGACGCAGTATTTT CASSGFQVRGGPYWTQYF
TRBJ2-1 TRBV11-1 TRBD2 - TGTGCCAGCAGCCTCCGCGGTAGCGGGGGGCTGGATGAGCAGTTCTTC CASSLRGSGGLDEQFF
TRBJ1-5 TRBV6-1 - - TGTGCCAGCGGAATAGGGGGGGCAGGGAATCAGCCCCAGCATTTT CASGIGGAGNQPQHF
TRBJ1-5 TRBV5-1 - - TGCGCCAGCAGCTTGGGGGGGGATCAGCCCCAGCATTTT CASSLGGDQPQHF
TRBJ2-5 TRBV10-1 TRBD2 - TGCGCCAGCAGTGAGTCCAGCGGGGGGGCTTGGGAGACCCAGTACTTC CASSESSGGAWETQYF
TRBJ2-7 TRBV5-5 - - TGTGCCAGCAGCCCATCCCCCAGCGGCGCTTCCTACGAGCAGTACTTC CASSPSPSGASYEQYF
TRBJ1-5 TRBV19 TRBD1 - TGTGCCAGTAGTTCATGGGACAGGGGGCTCATTCAGCCCCAGCATTTT CASSSWDRGLIQPQHF
TRBJ2-3 TRBV10-1 - - TGCGCCAGCAGTGATCACACAGATACGCAGTATTTT CASSDHTDTQYF
TRBJ1-1 TRBV4-2 - few TGTGCCAGCAGCCAAGATTACGGGAACACTGAAGCTTTCTTT CASSQDYGNTEAFF
TRBJ1-5 TRBV6-5 - - TGTGCCAGCAGTTATTCTACGAGCTCTGCCCAGCATTTT CASSYSTSSAQHF
TRBJ2-1 TRBV5-6 - - TGTGCCAGCAGCTCGGGACTGGCGAATGAGCAGTTCTTC CASSSGLANEQFF
TRBJ1-1 TRBV27 - - TGTGCCAGCAGTTTATCTGCGGGGGGGACGATAGGGACTGAAGCTTTCTTT CASSLSAGGTIGTEAFF
TRBJ2-7 TRBV4-1 TRBD1 few TGCGCCAGCAGCCAAGCGACAGGGGACGAGCAGTACTTC CASSQATGDEQYF
TRBJ2-7 TRBV11-2 - - TGTGCCAGCAGCTTAGATTTCGGAGCTTCCTACGAGCAGTACTTC CASSLDFGASYEQYF
TRBJ1-2 TRBV6-1 - - TGTGCCAGCCTCCTCGGACCCAGGGGTAACTATGGCTACACCTTC CASLLGPRGNYGYTF
TRBJ2-2 TRBV9 TRBD1 - TGTGCCAGCAGCGTAGCGGGGACAGGGTTCACCGGGGAGCTGTTTTTT CASSVAGTGFTGELFF
TRBJ2-7 TRBV21-1 - many TGTGCCAGCACTTCCTACGAGCAGTACTTC CASTSYEQYF
TRBJ1-1 TRBV28 - - TGTGCCAGCAGCTCCGAAGGGTCCGGGAGGACTGAAGCTTTCTTT CASSSEGSGRTEAFF
TRBJ1-3 TRBV5-6 - - TGTGCCAGCAGCTTGCGGGTCAGCTTCTCTGGAAACACCATATATTTT CASSLRVSFSGNTIYF
TRBJ2-7 TRBV23-1 TRBD1 - TGCGCCAGCAGTCACAGGGGGCTTTCCGACGAGCAGTACTTC CASSHRGLSDEQYF
TRBJ2-5 TRBV18 - - TGTGCCAGCTCACCAAATGCATTGAGGGTTAGAGAGACCCAGTACTTC CASSPNALRVRETQYF
TRBJ2-5 TRBV2 - - TGTGCCAGCAGTCTACCCGGGACTCCCCAGGCAGAGCAGTACTTC CASSLPGTPQAEQYF
TRBJ1-6 TRBV12-5 - - TGTGCTAGTGCCCAACCGCGGAGCTCCTATAATTCACCCCTCCACTTT CASAQPRSSYNSPLHF
TRBJ2-7 TRBV11-2 - - TGTGCCAGCAGCTTAGATCAAGGGGGAAAGTACTTC CASSLDQGGKYF
TRBJ1-4 TRBV6-5 - - TGTGCCAGCAGTTACGCCCCCGACGGGTCGGGAAAAAAACTGTTTTTT CASSYAPDGSGKKLFF
TRBJ2-2 TRBV11-2 - - TGTGCCAGCAGCTTATGGGCCCAAAACACCGGGGAGCTGTTTTTT CASSLWAQNTGELFF
TRBJ2-3 TRBV27 - - TGTGCCAGCAGTTTTCGCGGGACTCGCGAGAAAGCCACAGATACGCAGTATTTT CASSFRGTREKATDTQYF
TRBJ2-2 TRBV5-1 - - TGCGCCAGCCTGGAGGGGGCGGACACCGGGGAGCTGTTTTTT CASLEGADTGELFF
TRBJ1-3 TRBV7-2 - - TGTGCCAGCAGCCCCGGCGGCGTCAGCTCTGGAAACACCATATATTTT CASSPGGVSSGNTIYF
TRBJ2-7 TRBV5-1 - - TGCGCCAGCAGCCGACCCCAGACTGGCGACGAGCAGTACTTC CASSRPQTGDEQYF
TRBJ1-2 TRBV6-6 TRBD1 once TGTGCCAGCAGTTCGACAGGGTCATATGGCTACACCTTC CASSSTGSYGYTF
TRBJ2-1 TRBV9 TRBD2 - TGTGCCAGCAGCCCCCGACTAGCGGACTACAATGAGCAGTTCTTC CASSPRLADYNEQFF
TRBJ2-3 TRBV27 - - TGTGCCAGCAGGGTTATCAGTACAGATACGCAGTATTTT CASRVISTDTQYF
TRBJ2-3 TRBV6-5 - - TGTGCCAGCAGTTACTATGGGAGAGGCACAGATACGCAGTATTTT CASSYYGRGTDTQYF
TRBJ2-7 TRBV6-6 - - TGTGCCAGCAGTTCTCCAGCGGGTAGCTACGAGCAGTACTTC CASSSPAGSYEQYF
TRBJ2-1 TRBV5-1 - - TGCGCCAGCAGCTTGATTAGGACAGCCAATGAGCAGTTCTTC CASSLIRTANEQFF
TRBJ2-2 TRBV28 TRBD1 - TGTGCCAGCAGTTTTCGGGACAGGGGAACCGGGGAGCTGTTTTTT CASSFRDRGTGELFF
TRBJ2-7 TRBV6-6 - - TGTGCCAGCAGTTACTCGGAGGGGCACAACGAGCAGTACTTC CASSYSEGHNEQYF
TRBJ2-2 TRBV5-1 TRBD1 - TGCGCCAGCAGTTCTGAGCTGACAGGGGGGACCACCGGGGAGCTGTTTTTT CASSSELTGGTTGELFF
TRBJ2-7 TRBV5-4 TRBD2 - TGTGCCAGCAGGCCTGGCGGGGAGGGGTCCTACGAGCAGTACTTC CASRPGGEGSYEQYF
TRBJ1-5 TRBV19 TRBD1 - TGTGCCAGTAGAACGACAGGGAACAATCAGCCCCAGCATTTT CASRTTGNNQPQHF
TRBJ2-5 TRBV5-1 TRBD1 - TGCGCCAGCAGCGGCCGGGACAGGGGTCAAGAGACCCAGTACTTC CASSGRDRGQETQYF
TRBJ2-5 TRBV4-2 TRBD2 few TGTGCCAGCAGCCAAGACGGGCGGGGGGAAACCCAGTACTTC CASSQDGRGETQYF
TRBJ1-2 TRBV9 - - TGTGCCAGCTCCCAGGGGAGCGTGCTCTATGGCTACACCTTC CASSQGSVLYGYTF
TRBJ1-2 TRBV19 TRBD1 - TGTGCCAGTAGTCCCTCTGGACAGGAGCCCTATGGCTACACCTTC CASSPSGQEPYGYTF
TRBJ1-2 TRBV21-1 - once TGTGCCAGCAGCAAATCGATGGCAGGCAACTATGGCTACACCTTC CASSKSMAGNYGYTF